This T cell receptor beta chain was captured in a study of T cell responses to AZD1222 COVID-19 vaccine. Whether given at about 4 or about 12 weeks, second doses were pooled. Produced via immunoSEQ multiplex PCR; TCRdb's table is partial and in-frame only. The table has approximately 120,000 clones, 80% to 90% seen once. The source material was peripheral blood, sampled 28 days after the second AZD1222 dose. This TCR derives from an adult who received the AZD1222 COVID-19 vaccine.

The CDR3 reads CASSSYEDANQPQHF. The CDR3 DNA reads as TGTGCCAGCAGCTCATACGAGGACGCCAATCAGCCCCAGCATTTT. The chain recombines TRBV14 with TRBJ1-5; D gene unclear. Trimming pared 5 bases from V and 3 bases from J, leaving 14 bases between. Germline assignment: CDR1 SGHDN and CDR2 FVKESK. The CDR3 totals 15 residues.